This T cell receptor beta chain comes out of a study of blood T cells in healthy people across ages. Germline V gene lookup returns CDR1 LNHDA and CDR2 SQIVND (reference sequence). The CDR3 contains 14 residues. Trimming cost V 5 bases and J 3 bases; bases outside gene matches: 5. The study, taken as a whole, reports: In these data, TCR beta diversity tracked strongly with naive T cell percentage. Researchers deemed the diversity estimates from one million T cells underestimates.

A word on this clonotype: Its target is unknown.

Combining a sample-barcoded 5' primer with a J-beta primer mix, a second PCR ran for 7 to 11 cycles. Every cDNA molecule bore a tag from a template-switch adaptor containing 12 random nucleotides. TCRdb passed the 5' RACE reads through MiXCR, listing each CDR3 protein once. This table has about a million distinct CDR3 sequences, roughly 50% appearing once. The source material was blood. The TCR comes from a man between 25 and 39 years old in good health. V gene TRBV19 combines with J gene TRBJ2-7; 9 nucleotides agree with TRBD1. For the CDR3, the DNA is TGTGCCAGTAGTTGGGGACAGGGAGGCTACGAGCAGTACTTC. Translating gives CASSWGQGGYEQYF.